The rows below give T cell receptor beta chains drawn from one sample of a study of T cell repertoires in cytomegalovirus infection. TCRdb called the reads again in MiXCR, with one record for every CDR3 protein. The sample contains approximately 180,000 distinct CDR3 sequences, 15% to 20% of which appear only once. Sequenced: CD8+ T cells from PBMCs. The origin of the receptors is a human donor in good health (CMV status not recorded). Some clones in this sample may be carry-over from other donors' samples. Each CDR3 is given with its conserved first and last residue. A D gene is named only where the DNA matches it firmly. Expanded clones get a size class; other rows say once, few or many, or leave the size out.

>TRBV5-6|-|few|TRBJ1-2
CATARAANYGYTF
TGTGCCACCGCCCGGGCGGCTAACTATGGCTACACCTTC
>TRBV7-9|TRBD1|-|TRBJ1-5
CASSLDRGSNQPQHF
TGTGCCAGCAGCTTAGACAGGGGGAGCAATCAGCCCCAGCATTTT
>TRBV5-5|-|-|TRBJ2-4
CASSLKGGEDIQYF
TGTGCCAGCAGCCTCAAGGGGGGGGAGGACATTCAGTACTTC
>TRBV4-3|-|-|TRBJ2-1
CASSLMVESYNEQFF
TGCGCCAGCAGCCTAATGGTAGAATCCTACAATGAGCAGTTCTTC
>TRBV7-6|-|many|TRBJ2-6
CASSPSGANVLTF
TGTGCCAGCAGTCCGTCTGGGGCCAACGTCCTGACTTTC
>TRBV10-3|-|-|TRBJ1-5
CAISAGQPYNQPQHF
TGTGCCATCAGTGCCGGACAGCCCTATAATCAGCCCCAGCATTTT
>TRBV7-9|-|few|TRBJ2-2
CASRPPGTGELFF
TGTGCCAGCAGACCCCCGGGCACCGGGGAGCTGTTTTTT
>TRBV7-9|TRBD1|-|TRBJ2-5
CASSTGTAQQETQYF
TGTGCCAGCAGCACCGGGACAGCTCAACAAGAGACCCAGTACTTC
>TRBV7-2|-|-|TRBJ1-2
CASSLEGLLSYGYTF
TGTGCCAGCAGCTTAGAAGGCCTGCTGAGCTATGGCTACACCTTC
>TRBV11-2|TRBD1|-|TRBJ2-7
CASSGGTGSGEQYF
TGTGCCAGCAGCGGAGGGACAGGGAGCGGCGAGCAGTACTTC
>TRBV20-1|TRBD2|-|TRBJ2-3
CSATLRGAGASTDTQYF
TGCAGTGCTACCCTGAGAGGAGCGGGGGCCAGCACAGATACGCAGTATTTT
>TRBV20-1|TRBD1|-|TRBJ1-2
CSARVVTGGALGYTF
TGCAGTGCTAGAGTAGTAACAGGGGGCGCTTTGGGCTACACCTTC
>TRBV6-6|-|-|TRBJ1-2
CASSYSGGGYGYTF
TGTGCCAGCAGTTACTCGGGGGGTGGCTATGGCTACACCTTC
>TRBV7-9|TRBD1|few|TRBJ1-1
CASSSRDRGAGTEAFF
TGTGCCAGCAGCTCGAGGGACAGGGGAGCGGGCACTGAAGCTTTCTTT
>TRBV7-9|-|-|TRBJ1-1
CASSDSQGMNTEAFF
TGTGCCAGCAGCGATTCTCAGGGGATGAACACTGAAGCTTTCTTT
>TRBV7-9|-|few|TRBJ2-7
CASSDPGRGYYEQYF
TGTGCCAGCAGCGACCCAGGTCGGGGGTACTACGAGCAGTACTTC
>TRBV7-9|-|-|TRBJ1-5
CASSLVGNPQEPQHF
TGTGCCAGCAGCTTAGTGGGTAACCCTCAGGAGCCCCAGCATTTT
>TRBV20-1|-|-|TRBJ2-7
CSARANLPLYEQYF
TGCAGTGCTAGGGCGAACCTCCCCCTCTACGAGCAGTACTTC
>TRBV6-2/TRBV6-3|TRBD2|few|TRBJ2-5
CASIPTSPQETQYF
TGTGCCAGCATCCCGACTAGCCCCCAAGAGACCCAGTACTTC
>TRBV11-2|TRBD1|few|TRBJ1-1
CASSLGWGGTDAFF
TGTGCCAGCAGCTTAGGTTGGGGGGGGACAGACGCTTTCTTT
>TRBV12-3/TRBV12-4|TRBD1|-|TRBJ1-6
CASRPRTGSGSPLHF
TGTGCCAGCCGACCTAGGACAGGTTCGGGATCACCCCTCCACTTT
>TRBV7-2|-|-|TRBJ2-7
CASSLDTSPESSYEQYF
TGTGCCAGCAGCTTAGATACTAGCCCGGAATCGTCCTACGAGCAGTACTTC
>TRBV7-9|-|-|TRBJ2-7
CASSGPGTPYEQYF
TGTGCCAGCAGCGGTCCAGGGACTCCCTACGAGCAGTACTTC
>TRBV12-3/TRBV12-4|-|few|TRBJ2-1
CASSLEVTSYNEQFF
TGTGCCAGCAGTTTAGAGGTTACCTCCTACAATGAGCAGTTCTTC
>TRBV29-1|TRBD1|-|TRBJ1-2
CSVVTGDSYGYTF
TGCAGCGTTGTTACAGGGGACTCCTATGGCTACACCTTC
>TRBV7-9|TRBD1|-|TRBJ1-1
CASSSLTGVGTEAFF
TGTGCCAGCAGCTCGTTGACAGGGGTTGGCACTGAAGCTTTCTTT
>TRBV12-3/TRBV12-4|-|-|TRBJ2-5
CASSLEPGSYPRETQYF
TGTGCCAGCAGTTTAGAGCCGGGGTCATATCCCAGGGAGACCCAGTACTTC
>TRBV10-3|-|-|TRBJ2-7
CAIRKGSFSLDEQYF
TGTGCCATCAGAAAAGGTAGCTTCTCCTTAGACGAGCAGTACTTC
>TRBV28|-|few|TRBJ2-7
CASSPPGAYEQYF
TGTGCCAGCAGCCCGCCGGGTGCCTACGAGCAGTACTTC
>TRBV6-6|TRBD1|few|TRBJ2-1
CASRIWDRGYNEQFF
TGTGCCAGCAGAATCTGGGACAGGGGATACAATGAGCAGTTCTTC
>TRBV6-2/TRBV6-3|TRBD2|few|TRBJ2-7
CASRISGDPYEQYF
TGTGCCAGCAGAATTAGCGGGGACCCCTACGAGCAGTACTTC
>TRBV7-2|-|few|TRBJ1-6
CASSLGDNSPLHF
TGTGCCAGCAGCTTAGGTGATAATTCACCCCTCCACTTT
>TRBV2|TRBD1|few|TRBJ1-2
CAIAGGYGYTF
TGTGCCATAGCAGGGGGCTACGGCTACACCTTC
>TRBV27|-|few|TRBJ2-7
CASSFSSRGYEQYF
TGTGCCAGCAGTTTCTCCTCTCGGGGCTACGAGCAGTACTTT
>TRBV6-2/TRBV6-3|-|-|TRBJ2-1
CASRRAHEQFF
TGTGCCAGCAGGCGGGCCCATGAGCAGTTCTTC
>TRBV4-1|-|few|TRBJ1-5
CASSQQTGGQPQHF
TGCGCCAGCAGCCAACAAACAGGAGGACAGCCCCAGCATTTT
>TRBV7-6|TRBD1|-|TRBJ2-2
CASSYGTDPTGELFF
TGTGCCAGCAGCTATGGGACAGACCCGACCGGGGAGCTGTTTTTT
>TRBV7-8|TRBD2|-|TRBJ2-1
CASTLLAGVPTSYNEQFF
TGTGCCAGCACCCTACTAGCGGGGGTCCCGACCTCCTACAATGAGCAGTTCTTC
>TRBV7-2|-|medium-sized|TRBJ2-7
CASSLTSTYEQYF
TGTGCCAGCAGCTTAACGTCCACCTACGAGCAGTACTTC
>TRBV7-9|TRBD1|many|TRBJ2-1
CASSPRDRGYNEQFF
TGTGCCAGCAGCCCCCGGGACAGGGGGTACAATGAGCAGTTCTTC
>TRBV7-6|-|-|TRBJ1-3
CASSSGISGNTIYF
TGTGCCAGCAGCTCAGGGATCTCTGGAAACACCATATATTTT
>TRBV7-8|-|few|TRBJ2-1
CASSTEATSYNEQFF
TGTGCCAGCTCTACGGAGGCCACTTCCTACAATGAGCAGTTCTTC
>TRBV24-1|-|few|TRBJ2-3
CATSDFSDRTDTQYF
TGTGCCACCAGTGATTTTTCGGACCGGACAGATACGCAGTATTTT
>TRBV27|-|few|TRBJ2-1
CASSAADGRREQFF
TGTGCCAGCAGTGCAGCCGATGGCCGTAGAGAGCAGTTCTTC
>TRBV3-1|TRBD2|few|TRBJ2-7
CASSQDSASLAGVYAYEQYF
TGTGCCAGCAGCCAAGATTCCGCGAGCCTAGCGGGGGTCTACGCCTACGAGCAGTACTTC
>TRBV7-9|-|-|TRBJ2-7
CASSLEVQNSYEQYF
TGTGCCAGCAGCTTAGAGGTACAGAACTCCTACGAGCAGTACTTC
>TRBV27|TRBD2|-|TRBJ2-3
CASSVSGGTDTQYF
TGTGCCAGCAGTGTTAGCGGGGGCACAGATACGCAGTATTTT
>TRBV28|TRBD2|few|TRBJ2-7
CASSASGDYEQYF
TGTGCCAGCAGTGCTAGCGGGGACTACGAGCAGTACTTC
>TRBV28|TRBD1|-|TRBJ2-5
CASSIGTGNDQYF
TGTGCCAGTTCGATTGGGACAGGGAATGACCAGTACTTC
>TRBV6-2/TRBV6-3|-|-|TRBJ2-7
CASSYGQGSPYEQYF
TGTGCCAGCAGTTACGGCCAGGGGTCCCCCTACGAGCAGTACTTC
>TRBV12-3/TRBV12-4|TRBD2|-|TRBJ2-7
CASSLLGLADEQYF
TGTGCCAGCAGTTTATTGGGACTAGCGGATGAGCAGTACTTC
>TRBV7-2|-|few|TRBJ1-1
CASSLAIENGFEAFF
TGTGCCAGCAGCTTAGCGATAGAAAACGGATTTGAAGCTTTCTTT
>TRBV7-9|-|few|TRBJ2-2
CASSSTTTGRSGTGELFF
TGTGCCAGCAGCTCCACAACAACAGGGCGGTCGGGCACCGGGGAGCTGTTTTTT
>TRBV27|-|few|TRBJ1-4
CASSSDPTNEKLFF
TGTGCCAGCAGTTCGGACCCAACTAATGAAAAACTGTTTTTT
>TRBV18|-|few|TRBJ1-1
CASSLREGRTEAFF
TGTGCCAGCTCCCTAAGGGAGGGGAGGACTGAAGCTTTCTTT
>TRBV7-2|TRBD1|-|TRBJ1-2
CASSTGTGTRGYTF
TGTGCCAGCAGTACCGGGACAGGGACTCGGGGCTACACCTTC